The text below deals with one T cell receptor beta chain. Its specificity is unknown. The sample originates from a study of Graves' ophthalmopathy and Graves' hyperthyroidism. Across the whole study: Before any treatment was given, at initial diagnosis, peripheral blood was collected. The study's findings and limits: The study's model predicted ophthalmopathy progression at approximately 70% sensitivity and 72% to 85% specificity. Detected in blood as well were most expanded thyroid clonotypes with frequency above 0.001. A 13-signature model separated ophthalmopathy from stable hyperthyroidism, about 90% sensitivity, about 81% specificity.

Investigators amplified TCR beta CDR3 regions from RNA transcripts. Second-round multiplex PCR came after a first-round RT-PCR that employed HTBI primers. TCRdb processed the multiplex PCR reads anew with MiXCR; each CDR3 protein has one entry. The data contain under 350,000 distinct CDR3 sequences, 17% of them singletons. This CDR3 has 17 residues. V lost 4 bases and J lost 2; bases outside the gene matches: 13. From germline, CDR1 is KGHSH and CDR2 LQKENI. The material sequenced was peripheral blood. The J gene is TRBJ2-5, the V gene TRBV18, with 7 nucleotides matching TRBD2. This TCR derives from an adult man with Graves' ophthalmopathy. CDR3 in amino acids: CASSRLQATGGQETQYF. For the CDR3, the DNA is TGTGCCAGCTCACGACTTCAGGCTACGGGGGGTCAAGAGACCCAGTACTTC.